One sample yielded the 17 T cell receptor beta chains listed below, sequenced in a study of early T cells in non-severe SARS-CoV-2 infection. TCRdb reanalysed the 5' RACE reads using MiXCR and keeps one entry per CDR3 protein. This table has some 60,000 distinct CDR3 sequences, 10% to 15% appearing once. Material: whole blood, obtained at baseline. All receptors derive from an adult who was a healthcare worker with PCR-confirmed SARS-CoV-2 infection or an uninfected control (not recorded which).

The chain recombines TRBV12-3 or TRBV12-4 with TRBJ1-1; the D gene is possibly TRBD1 (5 bases). The CDR3 extends over 13 amino acids. Trimming removed 9 bases at V and 0 bases at J, with 11 bases between. The CDR3 sequence is CASRGSMNTEAFF. CDR3 nucleotides: TGTGCCAGTAGGGGCAGCATGAACACTGAAGCTTTCTTT.

This clonotype was detected many times. The chain links TRBV11-2 to TRBJ2-1; 10 bases align to TRBD2. The germline V gene has CDR1 SGHAT and CDR2 FQNNGV. There are 16 residues in the CDR3. With 5 bases clipped from V and 2 bases from J, the junction kept 6 bases outside the gene matches. The CDR3 DNA sequence: TGTGCCAGCAGCACAAACAGCGGGAGGGCCTACAATGAGCAGTTCTTC. Protein: CASSTNSGRAYNEQFF.

J is TRBJ2-1 and V is TRBV27, with TRBD2 as a possible D gene (6 bases). V lost 3 bases and J 7 bases, leaving 10 bases between the germline ends. CDR3 length: 13 amino acids. The germline V gene encodes CDR1 MNHEY and CDR2 SMNVEV (reference sequence). The CDR3 region has the DNA TGTGCCAGCAGTTTTCAAGGGAGGAATGAGCAGTTCTTC. This codes for CASSFQGRNEQFF.

This clonotype was counted ten times or more. The rearrangement links TRBV7-9 to TRBJ2-7; 9 positions match TRBD2. Germline-derived CDR1 and CDR2 are SEHNR and FQNEAQ (reference sequence). This CDR3 region has 15 residues. The V segment lost 5 bases and the J segment 2 bases; nucleotides outside the gene matches: 7. The chain's CDR3 is CASSPKTSGPYEQYF. As DNA, the CDR3 is TGTGCCAGCAGCCCCAAGACTAGCGGACCCTACGAGCAGTACTTC.

The CDR3: CASSGLRQGQGANVLTF. CDR3 in DNA: TGTGCCAGCAGTGGATTAAGACAGGGGCAAGGGGCCAACGTCCTGACTTTC. The genes are TRBV2 and TRBJ2-6; 8 bases fit TRBD1. Trimming removed 4 bases from V and 4 bases from J; junction bases left unmatched: 9. Germline V gives CDR1 SNHLY, CDR2 FYNNEI. The CDR3 contains 17 residues. The full variable domain, its missing parts supplied by reference TRBV2 and TRBJ2-6, is EPEVTQTPSHQVTQMGQEVILRCVPISNHLYFYWYRQILGQKVEFLVSFYNNEISEKSEIFDDQFSVERPDGSNFTLKIRSTKLEDSAMYFCASSGLRQGQGANVLTFGAGSRLTVL.

This clonotype has at least ten counts. V usage is TRBV29-1 and J usage is TRBJ1-1; D gene unclear. The CDR3 extends over 13 amino acids. V was clipped by 4 bases and J by 0 bases, with 9 bases between them. The germline V gene has CDR1 SQVTM and CDR2 ANQGSEA. CDR3: CSVVGRMNTEAFF. Here the CDR3 DNA reads TGCAGCGTTGTTGGCCGGATGAACACTGAAGCTTTCTTT.

The chain couples TRBV19 to TRBJ1-2; 8 bases fit TRBD1. The CDR3 extends over 14 amino acids. The V and J ends lost 5 bases and 5 bases, in that order; junction bases with no gene match: 7. Germline CDR1 reads LNHDA; CDR2 reads SQIVND (reference sequence). The CDR3 DNA follows: TGTGCCAGTAGTCCGGACAGGGTGGATTATGGCTACACCTTC. This sequence encodes CASSPDRVDYGYTF.

This clonotype has a handful of counts. The chain employs TRBV11-2 and TRBJ1-6, with D possibly TRBD1 on 5 matching bases. The CDR3 totals 14 residues. Trimming cost V 1 base and J 9 bases, with 10 bases left between them. Germline CDR1 and CDR2: SGHAT and FQNNGV. The CDR3 is CASSLVQAASPLHF. The CDR3 bases are TGTGCCAGCAGCTTAGTACAGGCGGCTTCACCCCTCCACTTT. The full variable domain, with the rest looked up from reference TRBV11-2 and TRBJ1-6, is EAGVAQSPRYKIIEKRQSVAFWCNPISGHATLYWYQQILGQGPKLLIQFQNNGVVDDSQLPKDRFSAERLKGVDSTLKIQPAKLEDSAVYLCASSLVQAASPLHFGNGTRLTVT.

The chain carries TRBV20-1 and TRBJ1-5; tentatively, D is TRBD1 (6 bases). CDR1 and CDR2 (germline): DFQATT, SNEGSKA (reference sequence). Trimming left V 1 base short and J 0 bases short, with 22 bases between. The CDR3 covers 19 residues. The DNA of the CDR3 is TGCAGTGCTAGAGGGGGGACTCTTACAGGGACCCATAGCAATCAGCCCCAGCATTTT. It is translated as CSARGGTLTGTHSNQPQHF.

This clonotype was detected a few times. This chain joins TRBV10-2 and TRBJ2-5, with TRBD1 as a possible D gene (6 bases). The CDR3 loop spans 13 amino acids. CDR1 is WSHSY, CDR2 SAAADI, per germline. V was shortened by 4 bases and J by 4 bases, with 10 bases between the two germline ends. CDR3 sequence reads: CASSVQGPETQYF. CDR3 DNA: TGCGCCAGCAGTGTACAGGGCCCAGAGACCCAGTACTTC.

The table lists this clonotype with a few counts. The V and J genes are TRBV27 and TRBJ2-6; 11 nucleotides align to TRBD1. The CDR3 sequence is 18 residues long. Germline-derived CDR1 and CDR2 are MNHEY and SMNVEV (reference sequence). With 3 bases clipped from V and 0 bases from J, the junction kept 4 bases outside the gene matches. This CDR3 is CASSLGTGGFSGANVLTF. DNA of the CDR3: TGTGCCAGCAGTTTGGGGACAGGGGGGTTCTCTGGGGCCAACGTCCTGACTTTC.

This clonotype was detected ten times or more. V and J are TRBV13 and TRBJ2-5; 7 nucleotides line up with TRBD1. The CDR3 runs 14 residues. V lost 5 bases to trimming and J lost 10 bases; unmatched junction nucleotides: 13. The germline CDR1 and CDR2 sequences are PRHDT and FYEKMQ (reference sequence). CDR3 protein: CASSLNRGDTRQYF. Written as DNA, the CDR3 is TGTGCCAGCAGCCTCAACAGGGGCGACACTCGCCAGTACTTC.

A few counts support this clonotype. V is TRBV2 and J is TRBJ2-4, with 7 nucleotides matching TRBD2. The CDR3 length is 15 residues. Germline CDR1 and CDR2: SNHLY and FYNNEI. V shed 0 bases, J shed 4 bases, and the junction held 3 bases outside the gene matches. CDR3 DNA: TGTGCCAGCAGTGAAGCGGCTAGCGGAAAAAACATTCAGTACTTC. Translated: CASSEAASGKNIQYF. The complete variable domain, with remaining parts taken from reference TRBV2 and TRBJ2-4, reads EPEVTQTPSHQVTQMGQEVILRCVPISNHLYFYWYRQILGQKVEFLVSFYNNEISEKSEIFDDQFSVERPDGSNFTLKIRSTKLEDSAMYFCASSEAASGKNIQYFGAGTRLSVL.

This clonotype has just a few counts. V and J are TRBV7-2 and TRBJ2-3, with TRBD2 matching over 9 bases. Germline CDR1 and CDR2: SGHTA and FQGNSA. The CDR3 contains 16 residues. With V trimmed by 5 bases and J by 1 base, 7 bases remained unmatched. As DNA, the CDR3 is TGTGCCAGCAGCCCCCCGGCGGGAGGGGGCACAGATACGCAGTATTTT. Its protein product is CASSPPAGGGTDTQYF. Full variable domain (missing parts from reference TRBV7-2 and TRBJ2-3): GAGVSQSPSNKVTEKGKDVELRCDPISGHTALYWYRQSLGQGLEFLIYFQGNSAPDKSGLPSDRFSAERTGGSVSTLTIQRTQQEDSAVYLCASSPPAGGGTDTQYFGPGTRLTVL.

This clonotype was picked up a small number of times. The chain uses TRBV2 and TRBJ2-7; no clear D gene. Trimming took 3 bases from V and 0 from J, leaving 9 bases between them. Looked up from germline, CDR1 is SNHLY and CDR2 is FYNNEI. This CDR3 has 14 residues. The CDR3: CASSDWFSSYEQYF. The CDR3 DNA reads as TGTGCCAGCAGTGATTGGTTTTCCTCCTACGAGCAGTACTTC.

V usage is TRBV15 and J usage is TRBJ1-1, with unresolved D. V lost 1 base and J 2 bases, leaving 14 bases between the germline ends. The CDR3 sequence is 16 residues long. From germline, CDR1 is LNHNV and CDR2 YYDKDF (reference sequence). The CDR3 is CATSRVEAGPNTEAFF. The CDR3 bases are TGTGCCACCAGCAGAGTCGAGGCAGGACCAAACACTGAAGCTTTCTTT.

V usage is TRBV20-1 and J usage is TRBJ2-3; 7 bases fit TRBD2. The length of the CDR3 is 15 residues. Germline loops: CDR1 DFQATT, CDR2 SNEGSKA (reference sequence). The V segment lost 5 bases and the J segment 5 bases; nucleotides outside the gene matches: 13. The CDR3: CSACQRAGLGDTQYF. CDR3 nucleotide sequence: TGCAGTGCTTGTCAACGAGCGGGGTTGGGAGATACGCAGTATTTT.